Here is one T cell receptor (beta chain) with its context. The study ran its PCR with 60 Vbeta and 13 Jbeta primers. Per the original data handling: Unique TCR beta chains totaled some 80 million in a later count, with around 11 million of them shared. Assay: immunoSEQ multiplex PCR; the TCRdb copy retains only in-frame clones and omits some. The V and J calls and clone size were taken over from that table, and D and trimming were inferred from the DNA. The sample comprises about 180,000 clones, roughly 80% of which are singletons, and 1.1% to 1.5% rests with the top ten. The record originates from a study of cytomegalovirus exposure and HLA in healthy donors. The CDR3 extends over 15 amino acids. Germline V CDR1 and CDR2: SGHVS, FNYEAQ. V gave up 0 bases and J gave up 4 bases; unmatched junction bases: 3.

The sequenced sample was PBMCs. The receptor was derived from a girl between 5 and 17 years old in good health and CMV-seropositive. This chain connects TRBV7-6 to TRBJ1-5; 7 bases map to TRBD1. The DNA of the CDR3 is TGTGCCAGCAGCTTAGCGGGACAGTTAAATCAGCCCCAGCATTTT. Its protein product is CASSLAGQLNQPQHF.